This TCR beta chain stems from a study of T cells in Graves' hyperthyroidism and ophthalmopathy. Study-wide background: It was at initial diagnosis, before any treatment, that peripheral blood was collected.

Amplified TCR beta CDR3 regions came from RNA transcripts. HTBI primers were the set used in a first-round RT-PCR of the TCR CDR3. From the multiplex PCR reads, TCRdb called clonotypes with MiXCR, one entry per CDR3 protein. The data contain 500,000 to 550,000 distinct CDR3 sequences, about 20% of them singletons. V was trimmed by 6 bases and J by 7 bases, leaving 15 bases between them. This CDR3 has 13 amino acids. Germline V lookup: CDR1 MDHEN, CDR2 SYDVKM. This clonotype showed up many times. The antigen remains undetermined. Uncontrolled infection, other autoimmune disease, pregnancy or lactation disqualified patients from enrolment. Study-level findings and limits: Most clonotypes that expanded in the thyroid above 0.001 also showed up in blood. Prediction of ophthalmopathy progression came a median approximately 7 months pre-onset.

The J gene is TRBJ2-5, the V gene TRBV28; D tentatively reads TRBD1 or TRBD2 (5 bases each). The source material was blood. This TCR was recovered from a man aged 40-49 years with Graves' ophthalmopathy. CDR3 region: CASRETARGTQYF. DNA of the CDR3: TGTGCCAGCAGGGAGACAGCTCGGGGGACCCAGTACTTC.